This record covers a single TCR beta chain. Antigen: not known. The junction differs from germline at one of its ends, possibly a read error. The CDR3 is made up of 15 amino acids. The germline CDR1 and CDR2 sequences are MNHNS and SASEGT. This sample was included in a study of tumor-infiltrating lymphocytes in primary liver carcinoma. Total RNA (approximately 450 ng) served as template for TCR beta cDNA synthesis primed by a constant-region primer. Slightly modified ARM-PCR with three nested multiplex PCR rounds yielded TCR beta libraries. Running 9 to 10 cycles apiece, the first two PCR rounds relied on TRBV1-TRBV30 forward primers together with a C-beta reverse primer. TCRdb redid the calling of the multiplex PCR reads with MiXCR, one entry per CDR3 protein. This table holds some 180,000 distinct CDR3 sequences, 85% found once. Study conclusions and caveats: Researchers found tumor-adjacent and tumor-blood pairs overlapped less than tumor region pairs. Blood's top-250-clone fraction was significantly lower than that of tumors (p = 0.039).

Total RNA and DNA came together from around 20-30 mg of bulk tissue without cell sorting. The V gene is TRBV6-1, the J gene TRBJ2-1; 12 bases match TRBD2. The sequence was collected from a man aged 35 to 55 with primary liver carcinoma and hepatitis B virus infection. Sequenced sample: tumor tissue from primary liver carcinoma. The CDR3 DNA is TGTGCCAACAGAGGACGACTAGCGGGGGACAATGAGGAGTTCTTC. Protein: CANRGRLAGDNEEFF.